This TCR beta chain was profiled in a study of blood T cell repertoires in COVID-19. Study summary: T cells, B-cell-depleted T cells, or PBMCs provided the cDNA or gDNA that served as material.

Only in-frame clones appear in the TCRdb table, and some are missing; sequencing was by immunoSEQ multiplex PCR. Among about 180,000 clones listed, roughly 88% were seen once. V was pared by 3 bases and J by 1 base, with 2 bases of the junction left unmatched. The CDR3 is made up of 14 amino acids. The V gene's germline CDR1 is SGDLS and CDR2 YYNGEE. As concerns this clone: This same CDR3 is encoded by further DNA sequences in the sample.

The TCR comes from an elderly woman with acute or convalescent COVID-19. Specimen: peripheral blood. The chain links TRBV9 to TRBJ2-5; 8 bases are shared with TRBD1. The CDR3 is CASSAGQGQETQYF. The CDR3 DNA sequence: TGTGCCAGCAGCGCCGGACAGGGCCAAGAGACCCAGTACTTC.